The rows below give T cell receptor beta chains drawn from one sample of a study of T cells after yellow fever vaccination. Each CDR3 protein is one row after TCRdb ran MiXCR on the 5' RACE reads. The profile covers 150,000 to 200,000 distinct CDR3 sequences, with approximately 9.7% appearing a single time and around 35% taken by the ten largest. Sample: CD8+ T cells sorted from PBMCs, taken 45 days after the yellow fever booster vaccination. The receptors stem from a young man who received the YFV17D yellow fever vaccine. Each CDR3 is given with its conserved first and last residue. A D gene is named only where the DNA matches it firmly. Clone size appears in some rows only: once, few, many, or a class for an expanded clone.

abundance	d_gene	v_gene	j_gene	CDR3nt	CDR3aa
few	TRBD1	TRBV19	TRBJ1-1	TGTGCCAGCTGTCCGGGACAGTTGATGAACACTGAAGCTTTCTTT	CASCPGQLMNTEAFF
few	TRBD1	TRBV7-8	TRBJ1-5	TGTGCCAGCAGCTTGGATGAGACAGGGAAGGGCAATCAGCCCCAGCATTTT	CASSLDETGKGNQPQHF
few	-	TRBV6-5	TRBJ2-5	TGTGCCAGCAGACATCTCGAGACCCAGTACTTC	CASRHLETQYF
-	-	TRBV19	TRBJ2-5	TGTGCCAGTACGGTCGGGGGAGCGGTGGAGACCCAGTACTTC	CASTVGGAVETQYF
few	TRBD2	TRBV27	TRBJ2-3	TGTGCCAGCCGTAGCGGGGGGGCTTCAGATACGCAGTATTTT	CASRSGGASDTQYF
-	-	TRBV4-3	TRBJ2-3	TGCGCCAGCAGTTCCGTGGCCGAATGGAGCACAGATACGCAGTATTTT	CASSSVAEWSTDTQYF
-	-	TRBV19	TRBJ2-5	TGTGCCAGTACTCTCGGAGCGGGTTTCCAAGAGACCCAGTACTTC	CASTLGAGFQETQYF
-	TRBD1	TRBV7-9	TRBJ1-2	TGTGCCAGCAGCTCCGGGACAGGGGGCGACTATGGCTACACCTTC	CASSSGTGGDYGYTF
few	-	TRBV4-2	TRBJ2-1	TGTGCCAGCAGCGAGGAGGGGAGGGGGCCCAATGAGCAGTTCTTC	CASSEEGRGPNEQFF
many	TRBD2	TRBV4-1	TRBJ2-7	TGCGCCAGCACCGGACTAGAGGAGCGGGGGGCCACCTACGAGCAGTACTTC	CASTGLEERGATYEQYF
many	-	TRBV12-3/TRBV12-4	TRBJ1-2	TGTGCCAGCAGTTTAAAATCGTCAGGGGTAACCTATGGCTACACCTTC	CASSLKSSGVTYGYTF
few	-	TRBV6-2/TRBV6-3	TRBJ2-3	TGTGCCAGCAGCACTCGGGTGATGGTAGATACGCAGTATTTT	CASSTRVMVDTQYF
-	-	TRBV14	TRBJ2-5	TGTGCCAGCAGCCAAGAGGGTCTCCAAGAGACCCAGTACTTC	CASSQEGLQETQYF
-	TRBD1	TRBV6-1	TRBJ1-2	TGTGCCAGCATCTTACAGGGGAACTATGGCTACACCTTC	CASILQGNYGYTF
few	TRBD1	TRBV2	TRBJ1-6	TGTGCCAGCAGCCCAACAGGGGGCTCCTATAATTCACCCCTCCACTTT	CASSPTGGSYNSPLHF
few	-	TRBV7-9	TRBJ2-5	TGTGCCAGCAGCTCCCACTGGGGGGCCGGGGAGACCCAGTACTTC	CASSSHWGAGETQYF